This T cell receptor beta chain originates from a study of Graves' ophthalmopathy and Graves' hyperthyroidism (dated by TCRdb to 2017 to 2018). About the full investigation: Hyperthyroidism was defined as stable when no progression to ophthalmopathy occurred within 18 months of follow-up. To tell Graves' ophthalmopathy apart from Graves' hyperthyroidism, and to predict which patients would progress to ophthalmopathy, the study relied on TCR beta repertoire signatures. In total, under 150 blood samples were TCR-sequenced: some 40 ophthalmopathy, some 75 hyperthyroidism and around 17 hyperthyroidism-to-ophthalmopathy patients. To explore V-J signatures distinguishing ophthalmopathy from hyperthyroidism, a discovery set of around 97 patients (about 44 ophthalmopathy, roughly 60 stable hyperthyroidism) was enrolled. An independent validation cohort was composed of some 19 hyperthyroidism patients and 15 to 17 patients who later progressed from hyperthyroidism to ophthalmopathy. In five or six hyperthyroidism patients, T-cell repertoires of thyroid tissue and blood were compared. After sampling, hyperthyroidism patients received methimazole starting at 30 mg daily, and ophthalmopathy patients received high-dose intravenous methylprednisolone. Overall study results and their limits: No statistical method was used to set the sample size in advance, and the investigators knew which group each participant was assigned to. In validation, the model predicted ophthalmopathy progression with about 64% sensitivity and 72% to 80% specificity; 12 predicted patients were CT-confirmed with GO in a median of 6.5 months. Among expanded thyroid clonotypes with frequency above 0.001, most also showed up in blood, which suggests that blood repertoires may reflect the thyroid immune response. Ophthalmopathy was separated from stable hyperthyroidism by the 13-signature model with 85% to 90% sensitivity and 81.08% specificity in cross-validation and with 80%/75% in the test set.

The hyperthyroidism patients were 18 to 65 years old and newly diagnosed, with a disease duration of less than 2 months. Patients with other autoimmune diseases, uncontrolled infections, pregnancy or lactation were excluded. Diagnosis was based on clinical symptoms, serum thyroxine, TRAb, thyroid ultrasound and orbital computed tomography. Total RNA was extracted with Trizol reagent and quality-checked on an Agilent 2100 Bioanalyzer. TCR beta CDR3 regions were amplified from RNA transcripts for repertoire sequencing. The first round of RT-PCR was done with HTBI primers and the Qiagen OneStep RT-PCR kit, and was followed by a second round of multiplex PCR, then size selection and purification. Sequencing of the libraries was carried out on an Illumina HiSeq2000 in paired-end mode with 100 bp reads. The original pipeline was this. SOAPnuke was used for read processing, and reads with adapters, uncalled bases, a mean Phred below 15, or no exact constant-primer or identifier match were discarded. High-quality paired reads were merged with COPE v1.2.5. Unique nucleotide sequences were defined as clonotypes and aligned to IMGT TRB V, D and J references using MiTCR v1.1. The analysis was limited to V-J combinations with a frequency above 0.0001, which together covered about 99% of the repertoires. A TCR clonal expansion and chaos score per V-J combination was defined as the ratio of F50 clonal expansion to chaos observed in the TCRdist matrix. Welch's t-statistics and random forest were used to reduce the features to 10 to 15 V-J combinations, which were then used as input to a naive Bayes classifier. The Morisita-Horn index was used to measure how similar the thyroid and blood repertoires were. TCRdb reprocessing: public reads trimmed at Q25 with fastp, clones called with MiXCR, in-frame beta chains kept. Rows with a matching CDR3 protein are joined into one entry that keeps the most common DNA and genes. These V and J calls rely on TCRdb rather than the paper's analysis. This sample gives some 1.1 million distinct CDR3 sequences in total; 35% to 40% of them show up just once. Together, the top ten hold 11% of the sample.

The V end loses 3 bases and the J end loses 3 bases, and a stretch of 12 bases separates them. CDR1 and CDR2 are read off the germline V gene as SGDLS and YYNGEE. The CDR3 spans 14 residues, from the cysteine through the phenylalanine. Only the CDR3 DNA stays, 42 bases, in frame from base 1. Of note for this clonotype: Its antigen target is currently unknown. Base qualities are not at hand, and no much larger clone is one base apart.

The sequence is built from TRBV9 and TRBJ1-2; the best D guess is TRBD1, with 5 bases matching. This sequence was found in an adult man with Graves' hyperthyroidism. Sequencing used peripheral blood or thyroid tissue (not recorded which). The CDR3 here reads CASSAGGSHYGYTF. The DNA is TGTGCCAGCAGCGCGGGGGGGTCCCACTATGGCTACACCTTC.